Listed below are T cell receptor beta chains from one sample, sequenced in a study of identical twins. From the 5' RACE reads, TCRdb called clonotypes with MiXCR, one entry per CDR3 protein. Of approximately 470,000 distinct CDR3 sequences listed, 11% to 15% were seen once; the top ten hold around 0.57%. The data also belong to a second study, concerning yellow fever vaccine responses in identical twins.

The sequencing sample was made of CD4+ T cells sorted from blood. The receptors come from a woman in her late teens or twenties in good health. The conserved cysteine and the conserved F or W are not part of the CDR3 here. Each record gives: CDR3 length, J gene, V gene, CDR3 protein.

CDR3 length: 12
J gene: TRBJ2-1
V gene: TRBV29-1
CDR3 protein: SVWTGGFYNEQF

CDR3 length: 10
J gene: TRBJ1-2
V gene: TRBV12-3/TRBV12-4
CDR3 protein: ASSTTGLGYT

CDR3 length: 14
J gene: TRBJ1-2
V gene: TRBV3-1
CDR3 protein: ASSQGTGRSNYGYT

CDR3 length: 14
J gene: TRBJ2-6
V gene: TRBV15
CDR3 protein: ATSERTVSGANVLT

CDR3 length: 13
J gene: TRBJ2-7
V gene: TRBV5-6
CDR3 protein: ASSRTTVLYYEQY

CDR3 length: 14
J gene: TRBJ2-7
V gene: TRBV3-1
CDR3 protein: ASSAFPEGRSYEQY

CDR3 length: 11
J gene: TRBJ2-7
V gene: TRBV20-1
CDR3 protein: GQRVKSSYEQY

CDR3 length: 12
J gene: TRBJ2-7
V gene: TRBV11-2
CDR3 protein: ASTTTTSAYEQY

CDR3 length: 10
J gene: TRBJ2-1
V gene: TRBV20-1
CDR3 protein: SALPGYNEQF

CDR3 length: 11
J gene: TRBJ2-2
V gene: TRBV9
CDR3 protein: ASSVATTGELF

CDR3 length: 12
J gene: TRBJ2-1
V gene: TRBV6-1
CDR3 protein: ASSGMVGQGVQF

CDR3 length: 13
J gene: TRBJ1-1
V gene: TRBV3-1
CDR3 protein: ASSQGIQGRTEAF

CDR3 length: 18
J gene: TRBJ2-4
V gene: TRBV21-1
CDR3 protein: ASSREGQGAFPLAKNIQY

CDR3 length: 14
J gene: TRBJ1-4
V gene: TRBV4-3
CDR3 protein: ASSQESGQTNEKLF

CDR3 length: 13
J gene: TRBJ2-2
V gene: TRBV5-4
CDR3 protein: ASSLAGQVPGELF

CDR3 length: 13
J gene: TRBJ2-3
V gene: TRBV24-1
CDR3 protein: ATSDPGTHTDTQY

CDR3 length: 12
J gene: TRBJ2-7
V gene: TRBV20-1
CDR3 protein: SASGASGRREQY